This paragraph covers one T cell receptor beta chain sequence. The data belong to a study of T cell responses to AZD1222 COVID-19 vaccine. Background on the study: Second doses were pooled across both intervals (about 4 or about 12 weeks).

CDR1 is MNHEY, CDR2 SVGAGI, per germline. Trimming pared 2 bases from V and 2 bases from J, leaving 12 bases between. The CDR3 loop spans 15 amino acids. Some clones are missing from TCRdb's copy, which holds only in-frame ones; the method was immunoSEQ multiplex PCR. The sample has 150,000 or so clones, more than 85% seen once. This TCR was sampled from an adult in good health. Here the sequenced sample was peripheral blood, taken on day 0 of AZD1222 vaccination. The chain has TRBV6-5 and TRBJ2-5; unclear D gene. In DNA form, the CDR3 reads TGTGCCAGCAGTTACGGTGGCTTTGCTCAAGAGACCCAGTACTTC. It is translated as CASSYGGFAQETQYF.